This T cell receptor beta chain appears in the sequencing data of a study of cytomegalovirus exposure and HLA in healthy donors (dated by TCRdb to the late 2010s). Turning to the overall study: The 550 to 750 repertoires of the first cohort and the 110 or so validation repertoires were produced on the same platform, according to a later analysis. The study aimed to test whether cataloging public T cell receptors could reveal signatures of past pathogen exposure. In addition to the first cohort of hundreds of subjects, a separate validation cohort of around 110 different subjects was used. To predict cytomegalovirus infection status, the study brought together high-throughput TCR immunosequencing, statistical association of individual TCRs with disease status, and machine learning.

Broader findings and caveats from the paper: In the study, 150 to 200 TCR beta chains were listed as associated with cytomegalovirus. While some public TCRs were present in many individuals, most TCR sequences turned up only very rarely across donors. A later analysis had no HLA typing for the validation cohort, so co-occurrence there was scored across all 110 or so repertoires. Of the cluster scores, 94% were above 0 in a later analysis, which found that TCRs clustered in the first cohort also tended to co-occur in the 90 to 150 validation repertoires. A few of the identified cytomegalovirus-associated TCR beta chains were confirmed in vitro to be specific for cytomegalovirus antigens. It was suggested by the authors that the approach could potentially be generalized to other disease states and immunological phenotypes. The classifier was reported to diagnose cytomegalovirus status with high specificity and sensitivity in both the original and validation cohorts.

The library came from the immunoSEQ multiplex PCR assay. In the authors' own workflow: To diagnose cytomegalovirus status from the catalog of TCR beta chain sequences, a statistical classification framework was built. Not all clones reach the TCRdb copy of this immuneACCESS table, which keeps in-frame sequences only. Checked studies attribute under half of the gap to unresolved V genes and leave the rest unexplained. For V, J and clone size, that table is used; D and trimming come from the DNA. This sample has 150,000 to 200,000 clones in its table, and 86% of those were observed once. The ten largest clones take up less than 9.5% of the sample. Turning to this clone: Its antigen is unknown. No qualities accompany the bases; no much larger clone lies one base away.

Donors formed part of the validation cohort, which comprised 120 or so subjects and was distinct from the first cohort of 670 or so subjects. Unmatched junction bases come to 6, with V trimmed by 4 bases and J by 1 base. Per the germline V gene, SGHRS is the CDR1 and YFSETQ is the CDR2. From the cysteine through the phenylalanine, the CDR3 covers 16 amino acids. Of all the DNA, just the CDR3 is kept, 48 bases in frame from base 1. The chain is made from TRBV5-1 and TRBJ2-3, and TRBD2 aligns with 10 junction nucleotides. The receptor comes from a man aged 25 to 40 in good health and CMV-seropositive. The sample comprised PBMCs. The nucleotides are TGCGCCAGCAGCACCCGGACTAGCGGCGGCACAGATACGCAGTATTTT. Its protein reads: CASSTRTSGGTDTQYF.